This entry lists 23 T cell receptor beta chains sequenced from one sample in a study of T cells in narcolepsy. This table comes from immunoSEQ multiplex PCR, and its TCRdb copy is limited to in-frame clones, with some not included. This sample yields about 27,000 clones, of which about 80% are seen a single time; around 3.1% belongs to the top ten. Source material: CD45RA- memory CD4+ T cells from PBMCs. These receptors originate from a human donor with narcolepsy.

In this sample, this clone turned up once. The chain has TRBV19 and TRBJ1-2; 12 nucleotides match TRBD1. This CDR3 has 13 residues. Trimming cost V 4 bases and J 12 bases; bases outside gene matches: 6. The germline V gene encodes CDR1 LNHDA and CDR2 SQIVND (reference sequence). CDR3 region: CASSTRDRGQDTF. Here the CDR3 DNA reads TGTGCCAGTAGTACCCGGGACAGGGGGCAAGACACCTTC.

In DNA, the CDR3 is TGCGCCAGCAGCCAACCCCGGACTAGGGATACGCAGTATTTT. Protein: CASSQPRTRDTQYF. V is TRBV4-1 and J is TRBJ2-3, with 7 bases that match TRBD2. The CDR3 totals 14 residues. Germline values: CDR1 MGHRA, CDR2 YSYEKL. Trimming removed 2 bases from V and 6 bases from J; junction bases left unmatched: 5.

V and J are TRBV5-1 and TRBJ1-2; the match to TRBD1 covers 8 bases. V shed 0 bases, J shed 4 bases, and the junction held 5 bases outside the gene matches. The CDR3 runs to 15 residues. Germline assignment: CDR1 SGHRS and CDR2 YFSETQ. The CDR3 bases are TGCGCCAGCAGCTTGGAGGGACAGGTCCCCTATGGCTACACCTTC. Amino acids: CASSLEGQVPYGYTF.

Note on this clone: This same CDR3 is encoded by further DNA sequences in the sample. The rearrangement joins TRBV19 to TRBJ1-2; a possible D gene is TRBD1 (6 bases). V gave up 2 bases and J gave up 5 bases, with 24 bases separating them. There are 18 residues in the CDR3. Germline lookup yields CDR1 LNHDA and CDR2 SQIVND (reference sequence). DNA for the CDR3: TGTGCCAGTAGTATATCCACCGGGACATTCCTAGTTAATTATGGCTACACCTTC. Translating gives CASSISTGTFLVNYGYTF.

This chain joins TRBV9 and TRBJ2-7, with D possibly being TRBD1 (5 bases). V dropped 0 bases and J dropped 2 bases, with 15 bases sitting between them. CDR1 SGDLS and CDR2 YYNGEE come from the germline V gene. The CDR3 loop spans 16 amino acids. The CDR3 DNA sequence: TGTGCCAGCAGCGTAGATGGACAAATGCCCCCCTACGAGCAGTACTTC. Amino acid sequence: CASSVDGQMPPYEQYF.

A few counts support this clone. The chain carries TRBV11-2 and TRBJ2-4; 8 bases match TRBD2. The V gene's germline CDR1 is SGHAT and CDR2 FQNNGV. V lost 6 bases to trimming and J lost 4 bases; unmatched junction nucleotides: 8. The CDR3 is 15 amino acids. This chain's CDR3 is CASRAPGGRKNIQYF. Here the CDR3 DNA reads TGTGCCAGCAGGGCGCCGGGGGGGCGAAAAAACATTCAGTACTTC.

This clone turned up a few times. The chain employs TRBV29-1 and TRBJ1-4, with 10 nucleotides matching TRBD1. Germline assignment: CDR1 SQVTM and CDR2 ANQGSEA. The CDR3 length is 16 residues. With V trimmed by 4 bases and J by 0 bases, 5 bases remained unmatched. The CDR3 protein is CSVGLGQGTTNEKLFF. The CDR3 region has the DNA TGCAGCGTTGGCTTGGGACAGGGGACAACTAATGAAAAACTGTTTTTT. The full variable domain, in which reference TRBV29-1 and TRBJ1-4 provide the parts outside the CDR3, is SAVISQKPSRDICQRGTSLTIQCQVDSQVTMMFWYRQQPGQSLTLIATANQGSEATYESGFVIDKFPISRPNLTFSTLTVSNMSPEDSSIYLCSVGLGQGTTNEKLFFGSGTQLSVL.

The genes are TRBV29-1 and TRBJ1-6; D uncertain. This CDR3 has 13 residues. Between the trimmed V and J ends, which lost 4 bases and 1 base, there was a span of 5 bases. CDR1 is SQVTM and CDR2 is ANQGSEA in the germline V gene. CDR3 residues: CSVGSSYNSPLHF. CDR3 coding DNA: TGCAGCGTTGGCAGTTCCTATAATTCACCCCTCCACTTT.

This rearrangement joins TRBV6-1 to TRBJ2-5; D is perhaps TRBD1 or TRBD2 (5 bases each). Judging by the DNA end, TRBJ2-7 fits better; the J call may be wrong. CDR1 is MNHNS and CDR2 is SASEGT in the germline V gene. The CDR3 is 14 amino acids. Written as DNA, the CDR3 is TGTGCCAGCGGAAAAGGGGACCGCGCCTACGAGCAGTACTTC. Amino acids: CASGKGDRAYEQYF.

The V and J genes are TRBV6-1 and TRBJ1-2, with D maybe TRBD1 (5 bases). In germline, CDR1 is MNHNS, CDR2 SASEGT. Trimming removed 4 bases from V and 5 bases from J, with 8 bases in between. The CDR3 contains 12 residues. The CDR3 loop reads CASSAGGYGYTF. For the CDR3, the DNA is TGTGCCAGCAGTGCTGGGGGGTATGGCTACACCTTC.

V is TRBV4-1 and J is TRBJ1-4, with unresolved D. This CDR3 comprises 12 residues. The germline V gene has CDR1 MGHRA and CDR2 YSYEKL. Trimming left V 0 bases short and J 13 bases short, with 9 bases between. CDR3 region: CASSQDPSALFF. For the CDR3, the DNA is TGCGCCAGCAGCCAAGATCCTTCAGCACTGTTTTTT.

The chain has TRBV29-1 and TRBJ2-7, with D possibly TRBD1 on 5 matching bases. Germline CDR1 SQVTM, CDR2 ANQGSEA. The CDR3 is 12 amino acids. Trimming removed 6 bases at V and 8 bases at J, with 17 bases between. In nucleotides, the CDR3 is TGCAGCGTCGTCGGACATTCAACGCAGCAGTACTTC. Protein sequence: CSVVGHSTQQYF.

CDR3 protein: CASSLSAQGAREKLFF. CDR3 DNA: TGTGCCAGCAGCTTATCGGCACAGGGGGCGCGGGAAAAACTGTTTTTT. The V call is TRBV7-3, the J call TRBJ1-4; 9 bases line up with TRBD1. The V gene end was trimmed by 2 bases and the J gene end by 8 bases; junction bases not matched to a gene: 9. The CDR3 extends over 16 amino acids. Germline loops: CDR1 SGHTA, CDR2 FQGTGA.

This clone was detected only once. V and J are TRBV4-1 and TRBJ1-5, with a tentative D call TRBD1 (5 bases). Germline values: CDR1 MGHRA, CDR2 YSYEKL. There are 15 residues in the CDR3. V was cut by 2 bases and J by 3 bases, with 11 bases left in between. The CDR3 here is CASSQKTVINQPQHF. The CDR3 DNA reads TGCGCCAGCAGCCAAAAGACAGTGATCAATCAGCCCCAGCATTTT.

This clone was seen a single time. The chain uses TRBV4-1 and TRBJ2-7; no clear D gene. CDR1 is MGHRA and CDR2 is YSYEKL in the germline V gene. Trimming cost V 0 bases and J 3 bases, with 9 bases left between them. The CDR3 is 14 residues long. The CDR3 coding sequence is TGCGCCAGCAGCCAAGAGAAACTTTACTACGAGCAGTACTTC. Protein sequence: CASSQEKLYYEQYF.

The J gene is TRBJ1-1, the V gene TRBV4-2; D is undetermined. Between the trimmed V and J ends, which lost 0 bases and 1 base, there was a span of 9 bases. The CDR3 contains 15 residues. Germline V CDR1 and CDR2: LGHNA, YNFKEQ. This CDR3 is CASSQESRRNTEAFF. CDR3 in DNA: TGTGCCAGCAGCCAAGAGAGCAGGCGGAACACTGAAGCTTTCTTT.

This chain links TRBV25-1 with TRBJ2-3; perhaps TRBD1 as D (6 bases). Germline V gene sequence: CDR1 MGHDK, CDR2 SYGVNS. The CDR3 covers 15 residues. With 1 base removed from V and 2 bases from J, the gap between germline ends came to 10 bases. In nucleotides, the CDR3 is TGTGCCAGCAGTGAATTAAGGGGGAACACAGATACGCAGTATTTT. Protein sequence: CASSELRGNTDTQYF.

The V and J genes are TRBV29-1 and TRBJ2-7; 10 bases line up with TRBD1. CDR1 and CDR2 from the germline V gene are SQVTM and ANQGSEA. V was pared by 5 bases and J by 4 bases, with 11 bases of the junction left unmatched. CDR3 length: 15 amino acids. The CDR3 sequence: CSVKRPGQGSYEQYF. DNA for the CDR3: TGCAGCGTTAAAAGGCCGGGACAGGGGTCGTACGAGCAGTACTTC.

J is TRBJ1-6 and V is TRBV6-6; no clear D gene. V was clipped by 0 bases and J by 9 bases, with 12 bases between them. This CDR3 comprises 15 residues. Germline values: CDR1 MNHNY, CDR2 SVGAGI (reference sequence). The CDR3 region has the DNA TGTGCCAGCAGTTACTCGACCGGGAGAAGTTCACCCCTCCACTTT. This translates into CASSYSTGRSSPLHF.

The chain has TRBV7-9 and TRBJ2-5; TRBD2 matches at 11 bases. Germline CDR1 is SEHNR and CDR2 is FQNEAQ (reference sequence). CDR3 length: 17 amino acids. V lost 1 base and J lost 3; bases outside the gene matches: 7. Written as DNA, the CDR3 is TGTGCCAGCAGCTTAGGGGATAGCGGGGGGGCCAAAGAGACCCAGTACTTC. It specifies CASSLGDSGGAKETQYF.

V gene TRBV4-1 combines with J gene TRBJ1-1, with D maybe TRBD1 (5 bases). In germline, CDR1 is MGHRA, CDR2 YSYEKL. This CDR3 comprises 18 residues. Trimming took 4 bases from V and 1 from J, leaving 22 bases between them. CDR3 amino acids: CASSPIYPPRGRNTEAFF. The CDR3 DNA sequence: TGCGCCAGCAGCCCGATCTACCCTCCCCGGGGCCGGAACACTGAAGCTTTCTTT.

The chain is built from TRBV30 and TRBJ2-7; D perhaps matches TRBD1 (5 bases). The germline V gene encodes CDR1 GTSNPN and CDR2 SVGIG (reference sequence). The germline V and J ends were trimmed by 4 bases and 2 bases, with 15 bases remaining between them. The CDR3 runs 14 residues. In DNA form, the CDR3 reads TGTGCCTGGACCCCCCCAGGGTACACCTACGAGCAGTACTTC. It encodes CAWTPPGYTYEQYF.

The V and J genes are TRBV2 and TRBJ1-5; the D is unclear. The CDR3 extends over 13 amino acids. Trimming left V 7 bases short and J 5 bases short, with 12 bases between. Germline CDR1 reads SNHLY; CDR2 reads FYNNEI. The CDR3 reads CASTGRIDQPQHF. DNA for the CDR3: TGTGCCAGCACCGGCAGAATCGATCAGCCCCAGCATTTT. The variable domain in full, completed from reference TRBV2 and TRBJ1-5, reads EPEVTQTPSHQVTQMGQEVILRCVPISNHLYFYWYRQILGQKVEFLVSFYNNEISEKSEIFDDQFSVERPDGSNFTLKIRSTKLEDSAMYFCASTGRIDQPQHFGDGTRLSIL.